Below, 18 T cell receptor beta chains from the same sample are listed, as sequenced in a study of regulatory T cells in long-lasting Graves disease. Building the TCR beta libraries relied on iRepertoire HTBI primers, and CDR3 regions underwent Arm-PCR. TCRdb re-analysed the multiplex PCR reads in MiXCR, keeping a single row per CDR3 protein. There are about 540,000 distinct CDR3 sequences in the sample; about 13% occur only once, and roughly a tenth lies in the top ten. Described time point: newly diagnosed GD, antithyroid drugs for less than 3 months. PBMC RNA was the source of the TCR library. The sample was also reused in another study, on T cells in Graves' hyperthyroidism and ophthalmopathy.

Material: peripheral blood mononuclear cells (PBMCs), obtained at new diagnosis, from a patient treated with antithyroid drugs. These receptors were obtained from a young man with Graves disease.

This clonotype was found many times. The chain uses TRBV6-1 and TRBJ2-5, with 8 bases that match TRBD2. Trimming cost V 6 bases and J 1 base; bases outside gene matches: 10. CDR3 length: 16 amino acids. Germline V gives CDR1 MNHNS, CDR2 SASEGT. The CDR3 sequence is CASRTARTSTQETQYF. The DNA of the CDR3 is TGTGCCAGCAGAACCGCCCGGACTAGCACCCAAGAGACCCAGTACTTC.

This clonotype was observed many times. The chain carries TRBV7-9 and TRBJ2-2; TRBD2 aligns across 7 bases. This CDR3 is built from 13 residues. The J segment lost 7 bases and the V segment lost 8 bases, leaving 7 bases of the junction unmatched. CDR1 and CDR2 (germline): SEHNR, FQNEAQ (reference sequence). The CDR3 sequence is CASGGSYGGELFF. The DNA for the CDR3 is TGTGCCAGCGGCGGGAGCTATGGCGGGGAGCTGTTTTTT.

The chain uses TRBV29-1 and TRBJ1-1; D gene uncertain. Germline V gene data show CDR1 as SQVTM and CDR2 as ANQGSEA. The V end lost 7 bases, the J end lost 0 bases, and 18 bases lay between the germline ends. CDR3 length: 15 amino acids. The CDR3 protein is CSANGARHMNTEAFF. In nucleotides, the CDR3 is TGCAGCGCCAACGGAGCTCGCCATATGAACACTGAAGCTTTCTTT.

This clonotype was found many times. This chain uses TRBV5-5 with TRBJ1-1, with D perhaps TRBD1 (6 bases). Trimming removed 3 bases at V and 4 bases at J, with 16 bases between. CDR1 and CDR2 (germline): SGHKS, YYEKEE (reference sequence). CDR3 length: 15 residues. The chain's CDR3 is CASSSPGQGSTEAFF. Written as DNA, the CDR3 is TGTGCCAGCAGCTCCCCCGGTCAGGGGTCCACTGAAGCTTTCTTT.

This clonotype was observed at least ten times. Here the CDR3 reads CASSLSGRMNTEAFF. Written as DNA, the CDR3 is TGTGCCAGCAGTTTATCGGGACGGATGAACACTGAAGCTTTCTTT. The genes are TRBV12-3 or TRBV12-4 and TRBJ1-1, with a tentative D call TRBD1 (5 bases). V was pared by 2 bases and J by 0 bases, with 10 bases between. The CDR3 length is 15 residues.

The CDR3 nucleotides read TGTGCCAGCAGAGCCTTTAGCGGACCTAGCACAGATACGCAGTATTTT. Translated: CASRAFSGPSTDTQYF. The chain uses TRBV6-1 and TRBJ2-3, with D possibly being TRBD2 (6 bases). CDR1 is MNHNS, CDR2 SASEGT, per germline. V was trimmed by 6 bases and J by 0 bases, leaving 16 bases between them. This CDR3 comprises 16 residues.

This clonotype was seen a handful of times. V is TRBV5-1 and J is TRBJ2-1, with D perhaps matching TRBD1 (6 bases). Germline CDR1 reads SGHRS; CDR2 reads YFSETQ. This CDR3 region has 15 residues. Trimming cost V 3 bases and J 8 bases, with 18 bases left between them. The CDR3 DNA follows: TGCGCCAGCAGCTCACAGGGATGGGGGTTCGATGAGCAGTTCTTC. Translating gives CASSSQGWGFDEQFF.

V is TRBV6-1 and J is TRBJ1-2, with a tentative D call TRBD1 (5 bases). Trimming took off 7 bases at V and 7 bases at J, with 16 bases between the two ends. In germline, CDR1 is MNHNS, CDR2 SASEGT. The length of the CDR3 is 13 residues. The CDR3: CASTSGWGSGYTF. The CDR3 nucleotides read TGTGCCAGCACCTCCGGGTGGGGGTCTGGCTACACCTTC.

This clonotype was counted at least ten times. For the CDR3, the DNA is TGCGCCAGCAGCTTGGGGCAAACCTCCTACAATGAGCAGTTCTTC. Translating gives CASSLGQTSYNEQFF. The chain recombines TRBV5-1 with TRBJ2-1; the D is unclear. CDR3 length: 15 residues. Trimming took 0 bases from V and 0 from J, leaving 7 bases between them. Germline CDR1 and CDR2: SGHRS and YFSETQ.

The CDR3 sequence is CASSPEGQGPYGYTF. Here the CDR3 DNA reads TGCGCCAGCAGCCCGGAGGGGCAGGGGCCATACGGCTACACCTTC. The chain couples TRBV5-1 to TRBJ1-2, with D possibly matching TRBD1 (6 bases). With 4 bases removed from V and 8 bases from J, the gap between germline ends came to 21 bases. CDR1 is SGHRS, CDR2 YFSETQ, per germline. This CDR3 spans 15 amino acids.

This clonotype was detected ten times or more. The CDR3 sequence is CASTLDRAGTDTQYF. CDR3 sequence (DNA): TGTGCCAGCACCCTGGACAGAGCGGGCACAGATACGCAGTATTTT. This chain links TRBV2 with TRBJ2-3, with D possibly matching TRBD1 (6 bases). Trimming cost V 7 bases and J 1 base, with 15 bases left between them. The CDR3 has 15 amino acids. Per the germline V gene, CDR1 is SNHLY and CDR2 is FYNNEI.

The genes are TRBV20-1 and TRBJ1-5; D is unresolved. The germline V gene has CDR1 DFQATT and CDR2 SNEGSKA (reference sequence). This CDR3 is 12 amino acids long. V was shortened by 2 bases and J by 7 bases, with 9 bases between the two germline ends. CDR3 residues: CSARSAAQPQHF. For the CDR3, the DNA is TGCAGTGCTAGATCTGCAGCCCAGCCCCAGCATTTT.

This chain links TRBV4-1 with TRBJ2-5, with 7 bases fitting TRBD1. After removal of 3 bases from V and 4 bases from J, the junction contained 11 bases not matched to a gene. Germline CDR1 MGHRA, CDR2 YSYEKL. The CDR3 has 16 residues. For the CDR3, the DNA is TGCGCCAGCAGCCAGCCGCTGACGACAGGGCGAGAGACCCAGTACTTC. This gives the protein CASSQPLTTGRETQYF.

The table lists this clonotype with a few counts. The rearrangement uses TRBV25-1 and TRBJ1-2, with D possibly matching TRBD1 (5 bases). This CDR3 is built from 13 residues. Germline V lookup: CDR1 MGHDK, CDR2 SYGVNS. V shed 1 base and J shed 8 bases, with 11 bases lying between them. In nucleotides, the CDR3 is TGTGCCAGCAGTGAATCGGGACTAGTCGGCTACACCTTC. This sequence encodes CASSESGLVGYTF.

There are many counts of this clonotype. The CDR3 loop reads CASSYESAGRVMPDTQYF. The CDR3 region has the DNA TGTGCCAGCAGTTACGAATCTGCAGGCCGAGTAATGCCAGATACGCAGTATTTT. This sequence joins TRBV6-2 or TRBV6-3 and TRBJ2-3; D unclear. The ends were cut back, 2 bases at V and 4 bases at J, with 22 bases in the middle. The CDR3 contains 18 residues. Looked up from germline, CDR1 is MNHEY and CDR2 is SVGEGT.

This clonotype was counted only a few times. The V call is TRBV4-1, the J call TRBJ2-4; D is perhaps TRBD1 (6 bases). This CDR3 spans 14 amino acids. The germline CDR1 and CDR2 sequences are MGHRA and YSYEKL. The V and J ends lost 0 bases and 8 bases respectively, with 11 bases between them. Written as DNA, the CDR3 is TGCGCCAGCAGCCAAGAACAGGGTACAGACATTCAGTACTTC. Its translation: CASSQEQGTDIQYF.

This clonotype has only a few counts. The chain uses TRBV29-1 and TRBJ2-1, with 8 nucleotides matching TRBD2. J lost 3 bases, V lost 5 bases, and 3 bases had no gene match. In germline, CDR1 is SQVTM, CDR2 ANQGSEA. This CDR3 contains 13 residues. DNA of the CDR3: TGCAGCGTTCCGGGACTAGTCTACAATGAGCAGTTCTTC. Protein sequence: CSVPGLVYNEQFF.

This clonotype was detected many times. CDR3 sequence reads: CASSGTGRGEQPQHF. CDR3 nucleotide sequence: TGTGCCAGCAGTGGAACAGGAAGGGGAGAACAGCCCCAGCATTTT. The rearrangement uses TRBV2 and TRBJ1-5; tentatively, D is TRBD1 (5 bases). V gave up 4 bases and J gave up 7 bases, with 17 bases separating them. The CDR3 runs to 15 residues. CDR1 and CDR2 (germline): SNHLY, FYNNEI.